The clone carrying this TCR beta chain was seen repeatedly, ten times or more. The data originate from a study of early T cells in non-severe SARS-CoV-2 infection. Germline V lookup: CDR1 MDHEN, CDR2 SYDVKM. CDR3 length equals 12 residues. V was clipped by 7 bases and J by 8 bases, with 12 bases between them. One entry per CDR3 protein results from TCRdb running MiXCR on the 5' RACE reads. The table has around 71,000 distinct CDR3 sequences, more than 8.5% seen once. This chain links TRBV28 with TRBJ1-5; no firm D call. This TCR derives from an adult who was a healthcare worker with PCR-confirmed SARS-CoV-2 infection or an uninfected control (not recorded which). The sample was whole blood, taken at baseline. The CDR3 reads CASTSLREPQHF. CDR3 DNA: TGTGCCAGCACTTCCCTTCGGGAGCCCCAGCATTTT. Full variable domain (missing parts from reference TRBV28 and TRBJ1-5): DVKVTQSSRYLVKRTGEKVFLECVQDMDHENMFWYRQDPGLGLRLIYFSYDVKMKEKGDIPEGYSVSREKKERFSLILESASTNQTSMYLCASTSLREPQHFGDGTRLSIL.